This T cell receptor beta chain was recovered during a study of response to subunit inactivated influenza vaccine. Overall study findings and caveats: Authors suggested that a seasonal influenza vaccination recruits few new T cells each time.

Trimming stripped 6 bases from V and 1 base from J, with 15 bases between. Germline CDR1 MNHEY, CDR2 SVGEGT. The CDR3 is made up of 15 amino acids. TCRdb recomputed calls from the RT-PCR reads with MiXCR, one row per CDR3 protein. The sample includes around 170,000 distinct CDR3 sequences, around 11% of them seen just once. Regarding this clonotype: The antigen is not known.

The sample here was CD8+ T cells sorted from PBMCs, taken around 25 months after vaccination. The V call is TRBV6-2 or TRBV6-3, the J call TRBJ1-1; D not resolved. The source of this sequence is a man between 50 and 69 years old who received an inactivated influenza vaccine. The CDR3 spells CASSPPAHPNTEAFF. The CDR3, as DNA: TGTGCCAGCAGCCCCCCAGCTCATCCGAACACTGAAGCTTTCTTT.